These T cell receptor beta chains were read from a single sample in a study of blood T cell repertoires in COVID-19. Generated by immunoSEQ multiplex PCR, the TCRdb table keeps only in-frame clones and is missing some. The profile shows 200,000 to 250,000 clones, roughly nine tenths of them singletons. Sequenced input: peripheral blood. The receptors originated from a woman in her forties or fifties with acute or convalescent COVID-19. The CDR3 runs from the conserved cysteine through the conserved F or W. Fields, in order: J gene, clone size, V gene, D gene, CDR3 protein, CDR3 DNA. The D gene is left open where the match is weak. Size tells how often a clone was seen (once, few, many) or the class of an expanded clone, and some rows leave it out.

j_call: TRBJ2-2
clone_size: -
v_call: TRBV29-1
d_call: TRBD1
cdr3_aa: CSVWVRTGGHTGELFF
cdr3_nt: TGCAGCGTCTGGGTACGGACAGGGGGCCACACCGGGGAGCTGTTTTTT

j_call: TRBJ2-3
clone_size: -
v_call: TRBV7-2
d_call: TRBD2
cdr3_aa: CASSPGLAGYTDTQYF
cdr3_nt: TGTGCCAGCAGCCCAGGACTAGCGGGGTACACAGATACGCAGTATTTT

j_call: TRBJ1-5
clone_size: -
v_call: TRBV5-6
d_call: TRBD1
cdr3_aa: CASSLQGAHQPQHF
cdr3_nt: TGTGCCAGCAGCTTACAGGGGGCGCATCAGCCCCAGCATTTT

j_call: TRBJ2-3
clone_size: -
v_call: TRBV5-6
d_call: TRBD2
cdr3_aa: CASSLGAGGTDTQYF
cdr3_nt: TGTGCCAGCAGCTTGGGGGCGGGAGGAACAGATACGCAGTATTTT

j_call: TRBJ1-5
clone_size: -
v_call: TRBV19
d_call: -
cdr3_aa: CASSIGARQPQHF
cdr3_nt: TGTGCCAGTAGTATTGGGGCGAGGCAGCCCCAGCATTTT

j_call: TRBJ2-2
clone_size: once
v_call: TRBV7-8
d_call: TRBD2
cdr3_aa: CASSWGRGAVGELFF
cdr3_nt: TGTGCCAGCAGCTGGGGGCGGGGGGCGGTCGGGGAGCTGTTTTTT

j_call: TRBJ2-7
clone_size: -
v_call: TRBV5-8
d_call: TRBD2
cdr3_aa: CASSLAGPRDEQYF
cdr3_nt: TGTGCCAGCAGCTTAGCGGGACCCCGCGACGAGCAGTACTTC

j_call: TRBJ2-7
clone_size: few
v_call: TRBV30
d_call: -
cdr3_aa: CAWSVSFQGLEQYF
cdr3_nt: TGTGCCTGGAGTGTCTCCTTCCAGGGTCTCGAGCAGTACTTC

j_call: TRBJ2-5
clone_size: -
v_call: TRBV2
d_call: TRBD2
cdr3_aa: CASIPRPSGVNYQETQYF
cdr3_nt: TGTGCCAGCATCCCTCGCCCTAGCGGGGTTAACTACCAAGAGACCCAGTACTTC

j_call: TRBJ2-2
clone_size: -
v_call: TRBV14
d_call: TRBD2
cdr3_aa: CASSQALAGNTGELFF
cdr3_nt: TGTGCCAGCAGCCAAGCCCTAGCGGGGAACACCGGGGAGCTGTTTTTT

j_call: TRBJ2-2
clone_size: -
v_call: TRBV5-1
d_call: TRBD2
cdr3_aa: CASRLGILAGAGELFF
cdr3_nt: TGCGCCAGCAGGCTGGGGATACTAGCGGGGGCCGGGGAGCTGTTTTTT

j_call: TRBJ2-7
clone_size: -
v_call: TRBV5-1
d_call: TRBD2
cdr3_aa: CASAEFTSGSREQYF
cdr3_nt: TGCGCCAGCGCCGAATTTACTAGCGGGAGTAGAGAGCAGTACTTC

j_call: TRBJ1-4
clone_size: -
v_call: TRBV7-8
d_call: -
cdr3_aa: CASSLSGSSLATNEKLFF
cdr3_nt: TGTGCCAGCAGCTTATCTGGGAGCTCCCTTGCAACTAATGAAAAACTGTTTTTT

j_call: TRBJ2-1
clone_size: -
v_call: TRBV18
d_call: -
cdr3_aa: CASSPRRGGAEEQFF
cdr3_nt: TGTGCCAGCTCACCACGGCGTGGGGGCGCGGAGGAGCAGTTCTTC

j_call: TRBJ2-2
clone_size: -
v_call: TRBV5-1
d_call: TRBD1
cdr3_aa: CASSSRTGDAGELFF
cdr3_nt: TGCGCCAGCAGCTCGAGGACAGGGGACGCCGGGGAGCTGTTTTTT

j_call: TRBJ2-7
clone_size: once
v_call: TRBV6-5
d_call: TRBD2
cdr3_aa: CASGLVSYEQYF
cdr3_nt: TGTGCCAGTGGACTAGTGTCTTACGAGCAGTACTTC

j_call: TRBJ2-6
clone_size: -
v_call: TRBV11-3
d_call: -
cdr3_aa: CASSFGLIPGANVLTF
cdr3_nt: TGTGCCAGCAGCTTCGGTCTGATCCCTGGGGCCAACGTCCTGACTTTC

j_call: TRBJ2-7
clone_size: -
v_call: TRBV30
d_call: -
cdr3_aa: CAWSPGQGSSYEQYF
cdr3_nt: TGTGCCTGGAGTCCCGGGCAGGGGTCTTCCTACGAGCAGTACTTC

j_call: TRBJ1-1
clone_size: -
v_call: TRBV5-1
d_call: -
cdr3_aa: CASSPTGQNTEAFF
cdr3_nt: TGCGCCAGCAGCCCTACCGGACAAAACACTGAAGCTTTCTTT

j_call: TRBJ1-2
clone_size: -
v_call: TRBV9
d_call: -
cdr3_aa: CASSSRSDGGYTF
cdr3_nt: TGTGCCAGCAGCTCCCGGTCCGACGGGGGCTACACCTTC

j_call: TRBJ1-2
clone_size: -
v_call: TRBV6-1
d_call: -
cdr3_aa: CASSDRAGASWNYGYTF
cdr3_nt: TGTGCCAGCAGTGATAGGGCGGGGGCAAGTTGGAACTATGGCTACACCTTC

j_call: TRBJ1-2
clone_size: -
v_call: TRBV28
d_call: -
cdr3_aa: CASNEGGAGNYGYTF
cdr3_nt: TGTGCCAGCAATGAGGGCGGGGCGGGGAACTATGGCTACACCTTC

j_call: TRBJ1-1
clone_size: -
v_call: TRBV7-9
d_call: -
cdr3_aa: CASSPTDTEAFF
cdr3_nt: TGTGCCAGCAGTCCGACAGACACTGAAGCTTTCTTT

j_call: TRBJ2-3
clone_size: -
v_call: TRBV5-1
d_call: TRBD2
cdr3_aa: CASSLRTSGSADTQYF
cdr3_nt: TGCGCCAGCAGCTTGAGAACTAGCGGGAGCGCAGATACGCAGTATTTT

j_call: TRBJ2-1
clone_size: -
v_call: TRBV11-2
d_call: TRBD2
cdr3_aa: CASSSLAGGNNEQFF
cdr3_nt: TGTGCCAGCAGCTCTCTAGCGGGGGGTAACAATGAGCAGTTCTTC

j_call: TRBJ2-7
clone_size: -
v_call: TRBV6-2/TRBV6-3
d_call: TRBD2
cdr3_aa: CASSYLVLAGDEQYF
cdr3_nt: TGTGCCAGCAGTTACCTTGTCCTAGCGGGAGACGAGCAGTACTTC

j_call: TRBJ2-4
clone_size: -
v_call: TRBV7-3
d_call: TRBD1
cdr3_aa: CASSFNPGQQNIQYF
cdr3_nt: TGTGCCAGCAGCTTTAACCCGGGACAGCAAAACATTCAGTACTTC

j_call: TRBJ2-3
clone_size: -
v_call: TRBV4-3
d_call: TRBD2
cdr3_aa: CASSQQGLAGGLTQYF
cdr3_nt: TGCGCCAGCAGCCAACAGGGACTAGCGGGGGGGCTTACGCAGTATTTT

j_call: TRBJ1-2
clone_size: -
v_call: TRBV30
d_call: -
cdr3_aa: CAWSALVDGYTF
cdr3_nt: TGTGCCTGGAGTGCCCTAGTAGATGGCTACACCTTC

j_call: TRBJ1-4
clone_size: -
v_call: TRBV2
d_call: -
cdr3_aa: CASSDGGGEKLFF
cdr3_nt: TGTGCCAGCAGTGACGGTGGAGGTGAAAAACTGTTTTTT

j_call: TRBJ2-1
clone_size: -
v_call: TRBV3-1/TRBV3-2
d_call: TRBD2
cdr3_aa: CASSQDRTSGSGDEQFF
cdr3_nt: TGTGCCAGCAGCCAAGATAGAACTAGCGGGAGTGGGGATGAGCAGTTCTTC

j_call: TRBJ2-7
clone_size: -
v_call: TRBV7-2
d_call: -
cdr3_aa: CASSFPGVEQYF
cdr3_nt: TGTGCCAGCAGCTTTCCGGGAGTCGAGCAGTACTTC

j_call: TRBJ2-3
clone_size: -
v_call: TRBV19
d_call: TRBD2
cdr3_aa: CASSLTSGRTDTQYF
cdr3_nt: TGTGCCAGTAGCCTTACTAGCGGGAGGACAGATACGCAGTATTTT

j_call: TRBJ2-7
clone_size: few
v_call: TRBV5-4
d_call: TRBD2
cdr3_aa: CASSRRTSVATYEQYF
cdr3_nt: TGTGCCAGCAGCCGGAGGACTAGCGTCGCTACCTACGAGCAGTACTTC

j_call: TRBJ2-1
clone_size: -
v_call: TRBV27
d_call: -
cdr3_aa: CASSFPGVRNEQFF
cdr3_nt: TGTGCCAGCAGTTTTCCCGGTGTCAGGAATGAGCAGTTCTTC

j_call: TRBJ2-1
clone_size: -
v_call: TRBV18
d_call: -
cdr3_aa: CASSPTVHNEQFF
cdr3_nt: TGTGCCAGCTCACCCACAGTGCACAATGAGCAGTTCTTC

j_call: TRBJ1-2
clone_size: -
v_call: TRBV3-1/TRBV3-2
d_call: TRBD1
cdr3_aa: CASSPFGSQGDSTF
cdr3_nt: TGTGCCAGCAGCCCATTCGGAAGTCAGGGGGACTCCACCTTC

j_call: TRBJ2-5
clone_size: -
v_call: TRBV9
d_call: TRBD1
cdr3_aa: CASSSTGGQETQYF
cdr3_nt: TGTGCCAGCAGCTCGACAGGGGGGCAAGAGACCCAGTACTTC

j_call: TRBJ2-1
clone_size: -
v_call: TRBV24-1
d_call: TRBD2
cdr3_aa: CATSDWAGTTYNEQFF
cdr3_nt: TGTGCCACCAGTGATTGGGCCGGGACTACCTACAATGAGCAGTTCTTC

j_call: TRBJ2-7
clone_size: -
v_call: TRBV24-1
d_call: TRBD1
cdr3_aa: CATTETGDFYEQYF
cdr3_nt: TGTGCCACCACAGAGACAGGGGATTTCTACGAGCAGTACTTC

j_call: TRBJ1-6
clone_size: -
v_call: TRBV10-3
d_call: -
cdr3_aa: CAISDQTDSPLHF
cdr3_nt: TGTGCCATCAGTGATCAGACAGATTCACCCCTCCACTTT

j_call: TRBJ2-1
clone_size: -
v_call: TRBV3-1/TRBV3-2
d_call: -
cdr3_aa: CASSHLGALYNEQFF
cdr3_nt: TGTGCCAGCAGCCACCTAGGGGCACTCTACAATGAGCAGTTCTTC

j_call: TRBJ2-2
clone_size: -
v_call: TRBV27
d_call: -
cdr3_aa: CASSSHTGELFF
cdr3_nt: TGTGCCAGCAGTTCTCACACCGGGGAGCTGTTTTTT

j_call: TRBJ1-2
clone_size: -
v_call: TRBV3-1/TRBV3-2
d_call: -
cdr3_aa: CASSPQGNYGYTF
cdr3_nt: TGTGCCAGCAGCCCACAGGGCAACTATGGCTACACCTTC

j_call: TRBJ2-2
clone_size: -
v_call: TRBV24-1
d_call: TRBD2
cdr3_aa: CATSDRGTSLWDGELFF
cdr3_nt: TGTGCCACCAGTGATCGCGGGACTAGCCTTTGGGACGGGGAGCTGTTTTTT

j_call: TRBJ2-5
clone_size: -
v_call: TRBV25-1
d_call: -
cdr3_aa: CASSDLGAGETQYF
cdr3_nt: TGTGCCAGCAGTGATTTGGGGGCAGGAGAGACCCAGTACTTC